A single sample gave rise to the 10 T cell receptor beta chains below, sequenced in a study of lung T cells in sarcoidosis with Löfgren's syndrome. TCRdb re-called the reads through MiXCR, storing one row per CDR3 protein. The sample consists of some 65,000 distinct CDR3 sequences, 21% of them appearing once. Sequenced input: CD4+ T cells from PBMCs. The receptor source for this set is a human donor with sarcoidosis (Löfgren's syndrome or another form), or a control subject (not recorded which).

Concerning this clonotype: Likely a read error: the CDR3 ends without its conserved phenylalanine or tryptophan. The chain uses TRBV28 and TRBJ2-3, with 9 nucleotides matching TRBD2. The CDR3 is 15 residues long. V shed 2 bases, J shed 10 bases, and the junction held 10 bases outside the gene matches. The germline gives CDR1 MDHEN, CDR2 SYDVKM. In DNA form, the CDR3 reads TGTGCCAGCAGTTTAAGAGCGGGGGGAGCGGATGCGCAGTATTCT. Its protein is CASSLRAGGADAQYS.

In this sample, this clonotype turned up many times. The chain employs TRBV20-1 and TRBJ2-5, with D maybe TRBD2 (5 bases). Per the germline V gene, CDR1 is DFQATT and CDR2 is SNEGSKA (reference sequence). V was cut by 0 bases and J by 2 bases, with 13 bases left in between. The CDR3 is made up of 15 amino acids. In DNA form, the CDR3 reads TGCAGTGCTAGAGATCGCCGGAGCGGACAAGAGACCCAGTACTTC. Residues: CSARDRRSGQETQYF.

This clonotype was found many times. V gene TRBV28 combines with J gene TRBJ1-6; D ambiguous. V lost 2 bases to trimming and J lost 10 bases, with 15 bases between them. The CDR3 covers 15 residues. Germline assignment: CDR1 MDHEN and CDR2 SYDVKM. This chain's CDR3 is CASSLGPQRESPLHF. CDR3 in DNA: TGTGCCAGCAGTTTAGGACCTCAGAGGGAATCACCCCTCCACTTT.

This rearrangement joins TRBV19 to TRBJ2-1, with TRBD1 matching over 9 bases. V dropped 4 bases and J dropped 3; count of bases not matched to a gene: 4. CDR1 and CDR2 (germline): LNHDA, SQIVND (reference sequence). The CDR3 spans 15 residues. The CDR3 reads CASSTGTGNYNEQFF. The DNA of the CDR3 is TGTGCCAGTAGTACGGGGACAGGGAACTACAATGAGCAGTTCTTC.

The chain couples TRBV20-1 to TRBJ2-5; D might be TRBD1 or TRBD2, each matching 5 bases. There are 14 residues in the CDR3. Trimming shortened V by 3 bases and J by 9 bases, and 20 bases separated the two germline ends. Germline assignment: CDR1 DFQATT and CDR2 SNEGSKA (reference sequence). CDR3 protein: CSASGDGRHGAQYF. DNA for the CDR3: TGCAGTGCTAGTGGGGACGGTCGTCATGGGGCCCAGTACTTC.

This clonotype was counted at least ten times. CDR3 nucleotide sequence: TGCAGTGTACGGTCTGCCGCCGACAATCAGCCCCAGCATTTT. It codes for CSVRSAADNQPQHF. This sequence joins TRBV20-1 and TRBJ1-5; D call uncertain. The CDR3 is made up of 14 amino acids. Trimming stripped 7 bases from V and 3 bases from J, with 16 bases between. Germline V lookup: CDR1 DFQATT, CDR2 SNEGSKA (reference sequence).

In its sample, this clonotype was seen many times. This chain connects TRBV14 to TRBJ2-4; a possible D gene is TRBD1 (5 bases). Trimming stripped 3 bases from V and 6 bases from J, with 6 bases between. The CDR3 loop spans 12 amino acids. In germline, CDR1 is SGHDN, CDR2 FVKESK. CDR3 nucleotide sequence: TGTGCCAGCAGCCAGCAGGGAAACATTCAGTACTTC. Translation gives CASSQQGNIQYF.

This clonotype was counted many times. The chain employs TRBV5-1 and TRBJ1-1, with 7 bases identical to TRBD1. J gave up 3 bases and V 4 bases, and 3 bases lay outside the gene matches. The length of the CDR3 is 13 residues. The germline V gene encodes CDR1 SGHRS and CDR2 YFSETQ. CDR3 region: CASSPGQHTEAFF. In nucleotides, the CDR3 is TGCGCCAGCAGCCCGGGACAGCACACTGAAGCTTTCTTT.

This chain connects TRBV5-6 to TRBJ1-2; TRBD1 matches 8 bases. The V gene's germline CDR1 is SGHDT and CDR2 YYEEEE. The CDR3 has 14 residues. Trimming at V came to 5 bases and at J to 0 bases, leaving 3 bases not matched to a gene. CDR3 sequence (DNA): TGTGCCAGCAGGAGGACAGGGTCTAACTATGGCTACACCTTC. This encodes CASRRTGSNYGYTF.

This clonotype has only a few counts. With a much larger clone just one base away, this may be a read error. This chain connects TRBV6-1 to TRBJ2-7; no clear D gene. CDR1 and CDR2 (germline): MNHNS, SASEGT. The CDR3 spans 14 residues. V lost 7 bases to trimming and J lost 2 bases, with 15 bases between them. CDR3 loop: CASIAEVRAYEQYV. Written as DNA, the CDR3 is TGTGCCAGCATCGCGGAAGTACGGGCCTACGAGCAGTACGTC.